What follows are 24 T cell receptor beta chains derived from one specimen sequenced in a study of CXCR3-negative and CXCR3-positive naive CD8 T cells. Study conclusions and caveats: Higher TRB CDR3 hydrophobicity marked CXCR3-positive naive cells relative to CXCR3-negative naive cells.

The study made its TRB cDNA libraries by 5' RACE, adding UMI labels. TCRdb re-called the 5' RACE reads; one entry per CDR3 protein, DNA not given. Here the sample table reports under 150,000 distinct CDR3 sequences. For these TCRs, the target antigens are not known. Sequenced input: naive CXCR3+ CD8+ T cells from blood. The subset is: CD45RO-CCR7+CD27+CD95- naive CD8+ T cells expressing CXCR3 (TNR3+). The receptors derive from a human donor in good health. Some clones in this sample may be carry-over from other donors' samples.

This chain joins TRBV15 and TRBJ1-5; TCRdb calls TRBD1, which cannot be checked without DNA. The CDR3 extends over 19 amino acids. Germline CDR1 LNHNV, CDR2 YYDKDF (reference sequence). CDR3 loop: CATSRDYGVDRGNNQPQHF.

The chain is built from TRBV12-3 or TRBV12-4 and TRBJ1-2. This CDR3 comprises 14 residues. This CDR3 is CASSLRLVGYGYTF.

This chain joins TRBV7-9 and TRBJ2-7; TCRdb returns TRBD1, unconfirmable since there is no DNA. This CDR3 has 18 amino acids. Germline CDR1 is SEHNR and CDR2 is FQNEAQ (reference sequence). This CDR3 is CASSSSRSGDGGGYEQYF.

V usage is TRBV7-9 and J usage is TRBJ1-1. CDR1 is SEHNR and CDR2 is FQNEAQ in the germline V gene (reference sequence). The CDR3 spans 14 residues. The CDR3 here is CASSASSLNTEAFF.

The chain uses TRBV5-1 and TRBJ2-5; TCRdb designates TRBD1, a call that cannot be tested without DNA. From germline, CDR1 is SGHRS and CDR2 YFSETQ. The CDR3 contains 14 residues. Here the CDR3 reads CASSLDSLQETQYF.

The gene calls are TRBV6-5 and TRBJ2-3. Germline assignment: CDR1 MNHEY and CDR2 SVGAGI. This CDR3 contains 13 residues. The CDR3 sequence: CASGNRGTDTQYF.

The V and J genes are TRBV15 and TRBJ2-1. The CDR3 spans 12 residues. Per germline, CDR1 LNHNV and CDR2 YYDKDF (reference sequence). CDR3: CATSRAMNEQFF.

V and J are TRBV6-1 and TRBJ1-2; TCRdb reports TRBD1, a call that lacks DNA to check it against. The CDR3 runs 14 residues. Germline assignment: CDR1 MNHNS and CDR2 SASEGT. The CDR3 is CASSDLEGADGYTF.

The chain has TRBV6-2 or TRBV6-3 and TRBJ2-2. Germline V gene sequence: CDR1 MNHEY, CDR2 SVGEGT. This CDR3 contains 14 residues. The CDR3 loop is CASSYVEVLGELFF.

The V gene is TRBV25-1, the J gene TRBJ2-5; TCRdb's D call, TRBD2, is unchecked because there is no DNA. The germline gives CDR1 MGHDK, CDR2 SYGVNS. The CDR3 is 14 residues long. The CDR3 reads CASSEWRGGETQYF.

The chain combines TRBV30 with TRBJ2-2. This CDR3 comprises 13 residues. Germline V lookup: CDR1 GTSNPN, CDR2 SVGIG (reference sequence). The CDR3 region is CAWSDRHTGELFF.

This CDR3 is CASSSSRASGETYEQYF. V gene TRBV5-6 combines with J gene TRBJ2-7; checking the TCRdb D call of TRBD2 is not possible without DNA. The CDR3 totals 17 residues. Germline V CDR1 and CDR2: SGHDT, YYEEEE.

The chain links TRBV10-3 to TRBJ2-7. CDR1 is ENHRY and CDR2 is SYGVKD in the germline V gene. This CDR3 has 12 residues. The CDR3 protein is CAISDGDYEQYF.

The genes are TRBV6-6 and TRBJ2-1; TCRdb lists TRBD2, though no DNA is available to test this call. CDR1 is MNHNY, CDR2 SVGAGI, per germline (reference sequence). This CDR3 comprises 15 residues. The CDR3 here is CASNRGLATHNEQFF.

The CDR3 loop is CASSARGGGAEAFF. The chain has TRBV28 and TRBJ1-1. CDR3 length: 14 residues. Germline CDR1 and CDR2: MDHEN and SYDVKM.

The CDR3 loop reads CASSLMLGGAYERYF. The chain couples TRBV7-3 to TRBJ2-7; absent DNA, TCRdb's TRBD1 call cannot be checked. CDR3 length equals 15 residues. Per the germline V gene, CDR1 is SGHTA and CDR2 is FQGTGA. Together with reference TRBV7-3 and TRBJ2-7, the CDR3 gives the full variable domain: GAGVSQTPSNKVTEKGKYVELRCDPISGHTALYWYRQSLGQGPEFLIYFQGTGAADDSGLPNDRFFAVRPEGSVSTLKIQRTERGDSAVYLCASSLMLGGAYERYFGPGTRLTVT.

This rearrangement joins TRBV29-1 to TRBJ2-3; without DNA, the TCRdb call of TRBD1 cannot be checked. Germline values: CDR1 SQVTM, CDR2 ANQGSEA. The CDR3 runs 12 residues. The CDR3 loop is CSVGLRGDTQYF.

V gene TRBV28 combines with J gene TRBJ1-5; TCRdb's D gene call, TRBD1, goes unchecked for lack of DNA. Germline V gene data show CDR1 as MDHEN and CDR2 as SYDVKM. The CDR3 is made up of 16 amino acids. This CDR3 is CASSLYGGGGNQPQHF. Variable domain in full (rest from reference TRBV28 and TRBJ1-5): DVKVTQSSRYLVKRTGEKVFLECVQDMDHENMFWYRQDPGLGLRLIYFSYDVKMKEKGDIPEGYSVSREKKERFSLILESASTNQTSMYLCASSLYGGGGNQPQHFGDGTRLSIL.

This chain joins TRBV28 and TRBJ2-7; TCRdb reports TRBD1, a call that lacks DNA to check it against. The CDR3 is made up of 14 amino acids. Germline CDR1 is MDHEN and CDR2 is SYDVKM. This chain's CDR3 is CASSMDRGLYEQYF.

The chain has TRBV20-1 and TRBJ2-7. This CDR3 region has 13 residues. The germline CDR1 and CDR2 sequences are DFQATT and SNEGSKA (reference sequence). CDR3 sequence reads: CSARDVRAYEQYF.

The V gene is TRBV29-1, the J gene TRBJ2-3; without DNA, the TCRdb call of TRBD2 cannot be checked. The CDR3 is 14 amino acids. In germline, CDR1 is SQVTM, CDR2 ANQGSEA. The CDR3 sequence is CSVELAGGLNTQYF.

The CDR3 here is CASSQPGTSGSREQFF. The chain has TRBV14 and TRBJ2-1; TCRdb's assignment of TRBD2 cannot be checked, as there is no DNA. Looked up from germline, CDR1 is SGHDN and CDR2 is FVKESK. The CDR3 runs 16 residues.

The chain recombines TRBV2 with TRBJ2-1; no DNA is available, so the TRBD2 call from TCRdb remains unchecked. The CDR3 sequence is 14 residues long. The germline CDR1 and CDR2 sequences are SNHLY and FYNNEI. This chain's CDR3 is CASSELLAGNEQFF.

V and J are TRBV7-9 and TRBJ2-7; as DNA is missing, the TRBD1 call by TCRdb cannot be tested. The CDR3 loop spans 14 amino acids. Per the germline V gene, CDR1 is SEHNR and CDR2 is FQNEAQ (reference sequence). The CDR3 reads CASSSGTEPYEQYF.